This record looks at one T cell receptor beta chain sequence and its context. The sample is drawn from a study of blood T cell repertoires in COVID-19. The method was immunoSEQ multiplex PCR; TCRdb's version includes in-frame clones alone and lacks a portion of them. The table records around 55,000 clones, approximately 78% of them present only once. The receptor was isolated from a human donor in a cohort sampled during active or convalescent COVID-19. Source material: peripheral blood.

The CDR3 region is CASRGQVGTGELFF. Written as DNA, the CDR3 is TGTGCCAGCCGTGGACAGGTTGGCACCGGGGAGCTGTTTTTT. The V and J genes are TRBV2 and TRBJ2-2, with TRBD1 matching 7 bases. The J segment lost 4 bases and the V segment lost 8 bases, leaving 7 bases of the junction unmatched. In germline, CDR1 is SNHLY, CDR2 FYNNEI. The CDR3 has 14 amino acids.